A single sample is the source of the 25 T cell receptor beta chains below, sequenced in a study of shared clonotypes between healthy human individuals (TCRdb year 2020). Library preparation was by the immunoSEQ multiplex PCR assay. TCRdb took over this immuneACCESS table, retaining in-frame rearrangements with V and J assigned. Such tables are incomplete; in checked studies, under half of the missing clones stem from an unresolved V gene, and the remainder is unexplained. The sample profile shows 2 million to 2.5 million clones; approximately 94% of them were found once. The ten largest clones represent more than 0.1% of the sample. Sequences were obtained from naive CD4+ T cells sorted from blood. This specimen's cell subset or site label, interpreted: CD45RA+ positively selected. The receptor set was obtained from a man aged 18 to 29 in good health.

Only a few counts were recorded for this clone. The sample has other DNA sequences that encode this CDR3 too. The CDR3 nucleotides read TGTGCCAGCAGCTTAAGGATGAACACTGAAGCTTTCTTT. It encodes CASSLRMNTEAFF. The chain has TRBV7-3 and TRBJ1-1, with D unclear. Per the germline V gene, CDR1 is SGHTA and CDR2 is FQGTGA. V lost 1 base and J 0 bases, leaving 3 bases between the germline ends. This CDR3 region has 13 residues.

V gene TRBV5-4 combines with J gene TRBJ2-2; 11 bases are a match to TRBD2. Germline CDR1 reads SGHNT; CDR2 reads YYREEE (reference sequence). With 4 bases clipped from V and 4 bases from J, the junction kept 3 bases outside the gene matches. The CDR3 spans 15 residues. The CDR3 DNA follows: TGTGCCAGCAGCGGACTAGCGGGCCTCACCGGGGAGCTGTTTTTT. It encodes CASSGLAGLTGELFF. The full variable domain, with the rest looked up from reference TRBV5-4 and TRBJ2-2, is ETGVTQSPTHLIKTRGQQVTLRCSSQSGHNTVSWYQQALGQGPQFIFQYYREEENGRGNFPPRFSGLQFPNYSSELNVNALELDDSALYLCASSGLAGLTGELFFGEGSRLTVL.

J is TRBJ1-3 and V is TRBV29-1; the match to TRBD1 covers 8 bases. Trimming at V came to 4 bases and at J to 0 bases, leaving 5 bases not matched to a gene. The CDR3 spans 15 residues. Germline CDR1 SQVTM, CDR2 ANQGSEA. The CDR3 loop reads CSVGQGAASGNTIYF. CDR3 coding DNA: TGCAGCGTTGGCCAGGGGGCGGCCTCTGGAAACACCATATATTTT.

The CDR3 protein is CASSLMGNQETQYF. The CDR3 DNA reads as TGCGCCAGCAGCTTAATGGGCAACCAAGAGACCCAGTACTTC. The V and J genes are TRBV5-1 and TRBJ2-5; D ambiguous. The CDR3 is made up of 14 amino acids. Trimming stripped 2 bases from V and 0 bases from J, with 8 bases between. CDR1 and CDR2 from the germline V gene are SGHRS and YFSETQ.

This sequence joins TRBV10-3 and TRBJ2-3, with a possible D match to TRBD1 (5 bases). Germline V CDR1 and CDR2: ENHRY, SYGVKD. The CDR3 is 13 residues long. Deletions cut 4 bases from V and 6 bases from J, with 11 bases between. The CDR3 sequence: CAISGQTRDTQYF. The CDR3 region has the DNA TGTGCCATCAGTGGACAGACACGGGATACGCAGTATTTT.

The V gene is TRBV5-1, the J gene TRBJ2-7; 7 bases are a match to TRBD2. The germline V gene has CDR1 SGHRS and CDR2 YFSETQ. V was clipped by 7 bases and J by 5 bases; unmatched bases: 9. This CDR3 contains 13 residues. The CDR3 nucleotides read TGCGCCAGCCGGCCCGCGGGAGCGAACGAGCAGTACTTC. Its translation: CASRPAGANEQYF.

This sequence joins TRBV2 and TRBJ2-2; TRBD2 is a possible D gene (5 bases). With 7 bases removed from V and 6 bases from J, the gap between germline ends came to 6 bases. Germline CDR1 and CDR2: SNHLY and FYNNEI. The CDR3 covers 11 residues. The CDR3 DNA sequence: TGTGCCAGCAAGGAGGCCGGGGAGCTGTTTTTT. This gives the protein CASKEAGELFF.

CDR3 amino acids: CASSPSGTVPDTQYF. CDR3 nucleotide sequence: TGTGCCAGCAGCCCCTCGGGGACTGTGCCAGATACGCAGTATTTT. The chain links TRBV9 to TRBJ2-3; tentative D call: TRBD2 (6 bases). CDR1 and CDR2 from the germline V gene are SGDLS and YYNGEE. Deletions cut 4 bases from V and 4 bases from J, with 16 bases between. The CDR3 loop spans 15 amino acids. The variable domain in full, completed from reference TRBV9 and TRBJ2-3, reads DSGVTQTPKHLITATGQRVTLRCSPRSGDLSVYWYQQSLDQGLQFLIQYYNGEERAKGNILERFSAQQFPDLHSELNLSSLELGDSALYFCASSPSGTVPDTQYFGPGTRLTVL.

The chain has TRBV11-3 and TRBJ2-7, with 7 bases identical to TRBD1. Germline V gene lookup returns CDR1 SGHNT and CDR2 YENEEA. The CDR3 totals 13 residues. Losses at the gene ends were 2 bases for V and 5 bases for J; bases not matched to a gene: 3. CDR3 coding DNA: TGTGCCAGCAGCTTAAACAGGGGCCACGAGCAGTACTTC. Encoded protein: CASSLNRGHEQYF. Together with reference TRBV11-3 and TRBJ2-7, the CDR3 gives the full variable domain: EAGVVQSPRYKIIEKKQPVAFWCNPISGHNTLYWYLQNLGQGPELLIRYENEEAVDDSQLPKDRFSAERLKGVDSTLKIQPAELGDSAVYLCASSLNRGHEQYFGPGTRLTVT.

The CDR3 here is CASSSQTPGAIRETQYF. The DNA of the CDR3 is TGTGCCAGCAGCTCCCAGACACCGGGAGCCATTCGGGAGACCCAGTACTTC. This chain connects TRBV7-9 to TRBJ2-5; TRBD2 is a possible D gene (6 bases). The germline V gene encodes CDR1 SEHNR and CDR2 FQNEAQ (reference sequence). CDR3 length: 17 amino acids. The V and J ends lost 4 bases and 5 bases respectively, with 23 bases between them.

As DNA, the CDR3 is TGCAGCGTTGGAAGACAGGGGGGATCTTCTAACTATGGCTACACCTTC. Its translation is CSVGRQGGSSNYGYTF. The chain uses TRBV29-1 and TRBJ1-2, with 9 bases aligning to TRBD1. The V segment lost 4 bases and the J segment 0 bases; nucleotides outside the gene matches: 9. This CDR3 is 16 amino acids long. Germline V gives CDR1 SQVTM, CDR2 ANQGSEA.

The chain couples TRBV5-5 to TRBJ1-1; no clear D. V was shortened by 4 bases and J by 0 bases, with 10 bases between the two germline ends. Germline V gene data show CDR1 as SGHKS and CDR2 as YYEKEE (reference sequence). The CDR3 is 14 residues long. This CDR3 is CASSTGRLNTEAFF. CDR3 in DNA: TGTGCCAGCAGCACCGGGCGGTTGAACACTGAAGCTTTCTTT.

J is TRBJ2-3 and V is TRBV10-3; 11 bases are shared with TRBD2. Germline V CDR1 and CDR2: ENHRY, SYGVKD. V shed 5 bases, J shed 5 bases, and the junction held 6 bases outside the gene matches. The CDR3 contains 15 residues. CDR3 in amino acids: CAISPTSGGIDTQYF. The CDR3 coding sequence is TGTGCCATCAGTCCAACTAGCGGGGGAATAGATACGCAGTATTTT.

This clone was counted between two and nine times. This chain connects TRBV5-6 to TRBJ1-1, with D unclear. V lost 1 base, J lost 7 bases, and 5 bases lay in between. This CDR3 region has 11 residues. Germline V gives CDR1 SGHDT, CDR2 YYEEEE. CDR3 in amino acids: CASSLWGEAFF. DNA for the CDR3: TGTGCCAGCAGCTTGTGGGGTGAAGCTTTCTTT.

This clone appeared a single time. The chain is built from TRBV28 and TRBJ1-4; 10 nucleotides line up with TRBD1. V lost 6 bases, J lost 7 bases, and 17 bases stayed unmatched. The CDR3 has 18 amino acids. Germline-derived CDR1 and CDR2 are MDHEN and SYDVKM. The CDR3 nucleotides are TGTGCCAGCAGGACCAGAACCGGGACAGGGGACTCTAGTGAAAAACTGTTTTTT. Its translation is CASRTRTGTGDSSEKLFF.

On this clone: The sample holds other DNA sequences that translate to the same CDR3. The V and J genes are TRBV6-1 and TRBJ1-1, with D possibly being TRBD1 (5 bases). Germline loops: CDR1 MNHNS, CDR2 SASEGT. This CDR3 contains 14 residues. V was trimmed by 4 bases and J by 0 bases, leaving 9 bases between them. The CDR3 spells CASSVGGMNTEAFF. CDR3 nucleotide sequence: TGTGCCAGCAGTGTGGGGGGGATGAACACTGAAGCTTTCTTT.

The chain recombines TRBV19 with TRBJ1-5; D possibly corresponds to TRBD1 (5 bases). This CDR3 has 15 residues. Trimming removed 3 bases from V and 7 bases from J, with 16 bases in between. Germline V lookup: CDR1 LNHDA, CDR2 SQIVND (reference sequence). The CDR3 spells CASSMGVVGVQPQHF. The CDR3 coding sequence is TGTGCCAGTAGTATGGGGGTCGTCGGGGTACAGCCCCAGCATTTT.

The chain links TRBV6-5 to TRBJ1-4; D possibly corresponds to TRBD1 (6 bases). Trimming pared 5 bases from V and 5 bases from J, leaving 15 bases between. The germline V gene encodes CDR1 MNHEY and CDR2 SVGAGI. CDR3 length: 15 residues. CDR3 sequence (DNA): TGTGCCAGCAGTCGTTCGGGGGGCGGGAATGAAAAACTGTTTTTT. Translating it yields CASSRSGGGNEKLFF.

The chain couples TRBV5-1 to TRBJ2-7; D gene ambiguous. CDR1 and CDR2 from the germline V gene are SGHRS and YFSETQ. The V end lost 3 bases, the J end lost 2 bases, and 9 bases lay between the germline ends. The CDR3 covers 13 residues. CDR3 coding DNA: TGCGCCAGCAGCTCCGACTGGGCCTACGAGCAGTACTTC. Protein sequence: CASSSDWAYEQYF.

The chain joins TRBV5-4 to TRBJ2-7; possible D gene TRBD1, 7 bases. V dropped 0 bases and J dropped 0 bases, with 10 bases sitting between them. Germline CDR1 SGHNT, CDR2 YYREEE (reference sequence). This CDR3 has 15 residues. The CDR3 bases are TGTGCCAGCAGCTTGGCAGGGGGGCACTCCTACGAGCAGTACTTC. It specifies CASSLAGGHSYEQYF.

The chain combines TRBV11-2 with TRBJ2-5, with 8 bases lining up with TRBD2. Germline lookup yields CDR1 SGHAT and CDR2 FQNNGV. The ends lost 3 bases at V and 5 bases at J; junction bases unmatched: 8. The CDR3 is 15 residues long. In DNA, the CDR3 is TGTGCCAGCAGCTTCGGACTAGCCGGGCGGGAGACCCAGTACTTC. Protein: CASSFGLAGRETQYF.

This clone has only a few counts. The chain carries TRBV30 and TRBJ1-4; TRBD1 matches at 12 bases. The V gene end was trimmed by 8 bases and the J gene end by 7 bases; junction bases not matched to a gene: 11. This CDR3 contains 15 residues. Germline V CDR1 and CDR2: GTSNPN, SVGIG (reference sequence). CDR3 sequence (DNA): TGTGCCGGCTGGATCTCGGGACAGGGGGCTGAAAAACTGTTTTTT. This gives the protein CAGWISGQGAEKLFF.

The V gene is TRBV29-1, the J gene TRBJ2-1; the D gene is possibly TRBD1 (5 bases). Germline V gene sequence: CDR1 SQVTM, CDR2 ANQGSEA. The CDR3 extends over 13 amino acids. V was pared by 3 bases and J by 0 bases, with 6 bases between. The CDR3 DNA reads TGCAGCGTTGAGGGGCGCTCCTACAATGAGCAGTTCTTC. It encodes CSVEGRSYNEQFF.

As regards this clone: Within the sample, other DNA sequences also encode this same CDR3. V usage is TRBV5-1 and J usage is TRBJ1-4; D gene unclear. Deletions cut 0 bases from V and 5 bases from J, with 8 bases between. The CDR3 spans 14 residues. The germline CDR1 and CDR2 sequences are SGHRS and YFSETQ. In nucleotides, the CDR3 is TGCGCCAGCAGCTTGGGAGGTTTAAATGAAAAACTGTTTTTT. The encoded protein is CASSLGGLNEKLFF. Using reference TRBV5-1 and TRBJ1-4 for the parts outside the CDR3, the full variable domain is KAGVTQTPRYLIKTRGQQVTLSCSPISGHRSVSWYQQTPGQGLQFLFEYFSETQRNKGNFPGRFSGRQFSNSRSEMNVSTLELGDSALYLCASSLGGLNEKLFFGSGTQLSVL.

The chain combines TRBV10-2 with TRBJ2-7; 12 bases line up with TRBD2. The ends lost 5 bases at V and 3 bases at J; junction bases unmatched: 5. CDR1 WSHSY and CDR2 SAAADI come from the germline V gene. This CDR3 region has 15 residues. This CDR3 is CASSSGTSGLYEQYF. In nucleotides, the CDR3 is TGCGCCAGCAGTTCCGGGACTAGCGGGCTCTACGAGCAGTACTTC.